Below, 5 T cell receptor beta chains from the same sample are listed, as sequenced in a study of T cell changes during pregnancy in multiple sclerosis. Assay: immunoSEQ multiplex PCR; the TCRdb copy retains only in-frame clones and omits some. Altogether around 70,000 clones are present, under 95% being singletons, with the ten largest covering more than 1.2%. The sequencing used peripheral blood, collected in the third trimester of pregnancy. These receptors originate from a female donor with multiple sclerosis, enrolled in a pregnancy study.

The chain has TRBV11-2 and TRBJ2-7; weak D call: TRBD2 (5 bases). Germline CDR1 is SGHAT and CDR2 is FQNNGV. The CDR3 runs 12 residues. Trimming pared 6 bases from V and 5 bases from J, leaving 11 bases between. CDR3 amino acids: CASRLAGDEQYF. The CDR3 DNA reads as TGTGCCAGCAGACTCGCCGGGGACGAGCAGTACTTC. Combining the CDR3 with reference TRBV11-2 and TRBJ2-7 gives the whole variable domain EAGVAQSPRYKIIEKRQSVAFWCNPISGHATLYWYQQILGQGPKLLIQFQNNGVVDDSQLPKDRFSAERLKGVDSTLKIQPAKLEDSAVYLCASRLAGDEQYFGPGTRLTVT.

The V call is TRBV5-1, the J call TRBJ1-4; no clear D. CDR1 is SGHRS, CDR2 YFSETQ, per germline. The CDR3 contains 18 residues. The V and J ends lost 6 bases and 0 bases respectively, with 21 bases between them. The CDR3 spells CASKEAFLSGATNEKLFF. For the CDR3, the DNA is TGCGCCAGCAAGGAGGCCTTCCTAAGTGGGGCAACTAATGAAAAACTGTTTTTT.

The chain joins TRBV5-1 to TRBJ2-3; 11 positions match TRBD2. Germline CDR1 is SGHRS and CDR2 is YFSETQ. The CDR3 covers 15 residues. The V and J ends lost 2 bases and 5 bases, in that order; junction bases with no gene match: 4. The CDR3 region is CASSFGSGGEDTQYF. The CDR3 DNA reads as TGCGCCAGCAGCTTTGGTAGCGGGGGGGAAGATACGCAGTATTTT.

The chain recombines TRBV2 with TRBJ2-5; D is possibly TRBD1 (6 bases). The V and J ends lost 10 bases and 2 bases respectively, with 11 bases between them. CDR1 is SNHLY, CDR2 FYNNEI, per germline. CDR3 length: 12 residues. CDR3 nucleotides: TGTGCCACCCGGACAGCTCAAGAGACCCAGTACTTC. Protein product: CATRTAQETQYF.

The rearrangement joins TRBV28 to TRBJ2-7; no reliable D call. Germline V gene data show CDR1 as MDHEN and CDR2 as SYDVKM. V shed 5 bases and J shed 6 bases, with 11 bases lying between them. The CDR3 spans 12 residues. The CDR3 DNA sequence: TGTGCCAGCAGTCCCTGGGCTCCCGAGCAGTACTTC. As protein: CASSPWAPEQYF.